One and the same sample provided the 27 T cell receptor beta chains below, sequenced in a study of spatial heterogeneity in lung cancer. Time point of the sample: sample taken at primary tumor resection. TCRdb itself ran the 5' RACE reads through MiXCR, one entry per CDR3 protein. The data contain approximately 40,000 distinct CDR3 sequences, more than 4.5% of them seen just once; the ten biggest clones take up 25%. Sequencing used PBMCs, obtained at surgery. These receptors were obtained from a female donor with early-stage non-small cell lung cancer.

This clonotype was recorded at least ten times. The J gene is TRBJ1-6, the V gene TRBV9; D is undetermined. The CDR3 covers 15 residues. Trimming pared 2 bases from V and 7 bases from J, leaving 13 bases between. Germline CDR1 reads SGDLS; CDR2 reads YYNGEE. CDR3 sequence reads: CASSVGNLGNSPLHF. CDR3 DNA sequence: TGTGCCAGCAGCGTGGGCAACCTGGGGAATTCACCCCTCCACTTT.

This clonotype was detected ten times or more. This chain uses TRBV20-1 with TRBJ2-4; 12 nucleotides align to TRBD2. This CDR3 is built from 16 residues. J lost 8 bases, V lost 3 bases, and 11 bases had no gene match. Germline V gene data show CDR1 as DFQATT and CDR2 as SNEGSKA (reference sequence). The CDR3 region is CSASYPSGGAEYIQYF. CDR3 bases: TGCAGTGCTAGCTATCCTAGCGGGGGGGCTGAGTACATTCAGTACTTC.

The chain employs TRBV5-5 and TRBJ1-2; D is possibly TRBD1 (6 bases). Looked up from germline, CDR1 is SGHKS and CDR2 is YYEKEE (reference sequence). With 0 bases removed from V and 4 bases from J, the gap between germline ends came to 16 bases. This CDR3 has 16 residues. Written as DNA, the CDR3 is TGTGCCAGCAGCTTGGCCCCCCTGGGGGGGGCCTATGGCTACACCTTC. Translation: CASSLAPLGGAYGYTF.

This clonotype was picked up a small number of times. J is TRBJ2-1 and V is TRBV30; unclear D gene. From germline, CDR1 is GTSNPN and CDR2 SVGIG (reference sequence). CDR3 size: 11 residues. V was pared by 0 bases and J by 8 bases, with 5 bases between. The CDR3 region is CAWSVTYEQFF. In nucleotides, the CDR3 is TGTGCCTGGAGTGTAACGTATGAGCAGTTCTTC. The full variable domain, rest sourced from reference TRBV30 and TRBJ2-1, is SQTIHQWPATLVQPVGSPLSLECTVEGTSNPNLYWYRQAAGRGLQLLFYSVGIGQISSEVPQNLSASRPQDRQFILSSKKLLLSDSGFYLCAWSVTYEQFFGPGTRLTVL.

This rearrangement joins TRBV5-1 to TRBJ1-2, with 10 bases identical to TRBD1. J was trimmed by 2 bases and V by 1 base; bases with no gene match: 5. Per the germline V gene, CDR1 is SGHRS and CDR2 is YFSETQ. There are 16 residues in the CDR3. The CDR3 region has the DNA TGCGCCAGCAGCTTGAAGACGGGACAGGGGAACTATGGCTACACCTTC. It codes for CASSLKTGQGNYGYTF.

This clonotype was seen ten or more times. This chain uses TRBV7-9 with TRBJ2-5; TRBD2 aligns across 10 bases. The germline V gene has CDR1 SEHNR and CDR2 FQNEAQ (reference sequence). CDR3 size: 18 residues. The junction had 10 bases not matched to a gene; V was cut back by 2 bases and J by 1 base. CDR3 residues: CASSLPQRLAGAQETQYF. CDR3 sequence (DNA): TGTGCCAGCAGCTTACCGCAGCGGCTAGCGGGGGCCCAAGAGACCCAGTACTTC.

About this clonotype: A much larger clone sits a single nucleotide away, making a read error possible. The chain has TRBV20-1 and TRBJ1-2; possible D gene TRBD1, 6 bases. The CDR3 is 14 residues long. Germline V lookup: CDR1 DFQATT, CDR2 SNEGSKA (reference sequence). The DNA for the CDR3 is TGCGGTGCGTCGCTTGGGGGCGGACTAGGAGGCTACACCTTC. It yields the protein CGASLGGGLGGYTF.

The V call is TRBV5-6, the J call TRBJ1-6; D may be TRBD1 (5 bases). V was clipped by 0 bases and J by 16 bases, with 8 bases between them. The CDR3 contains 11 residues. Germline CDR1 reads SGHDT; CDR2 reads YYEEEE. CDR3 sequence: CASSLGDGLHF. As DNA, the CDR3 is TGTGCCAGCAGCTTGGGGGACGGACTCCACTTT.

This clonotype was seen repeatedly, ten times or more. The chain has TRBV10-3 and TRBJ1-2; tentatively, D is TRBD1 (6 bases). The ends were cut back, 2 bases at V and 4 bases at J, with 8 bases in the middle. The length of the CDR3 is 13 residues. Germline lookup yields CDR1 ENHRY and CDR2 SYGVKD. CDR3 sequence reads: CAISEGQSYGYTF. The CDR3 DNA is TGTGCCATCAGTGAGGGACAGAGCTATGGCTACACCTTC.

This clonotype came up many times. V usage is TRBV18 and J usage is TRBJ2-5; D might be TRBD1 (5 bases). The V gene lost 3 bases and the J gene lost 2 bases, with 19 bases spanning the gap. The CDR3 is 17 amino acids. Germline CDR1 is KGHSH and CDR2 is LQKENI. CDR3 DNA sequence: TGTGCCAGCTCACCTCCCGCCCCTGGGGCTGAACAAGAGACCCAGTACTTC. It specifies CASSPPAPGAEQETQYF. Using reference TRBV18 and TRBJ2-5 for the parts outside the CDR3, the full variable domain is NAGVMQNPRHLVRRRGQEARLRCSPMKGHSHVYWYRQLPEEGLKFMVYLQKENIIDESGMPKERFSAEFPKEGPSILRIQQVVRGDSAAYFCASSPPAPGAEQETQYFGPGTRLLVL.

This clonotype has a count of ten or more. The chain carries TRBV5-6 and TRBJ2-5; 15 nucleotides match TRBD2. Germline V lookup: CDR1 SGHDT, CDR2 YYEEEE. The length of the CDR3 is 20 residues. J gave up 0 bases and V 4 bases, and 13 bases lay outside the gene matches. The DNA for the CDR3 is TGTGCCAGCAGCCTAGCTGAGGGACTAGCGGGGGGAGTAGACCAAGAGACCCAGTACTTC. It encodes CASSLAEGLAGGVDQETQYF.

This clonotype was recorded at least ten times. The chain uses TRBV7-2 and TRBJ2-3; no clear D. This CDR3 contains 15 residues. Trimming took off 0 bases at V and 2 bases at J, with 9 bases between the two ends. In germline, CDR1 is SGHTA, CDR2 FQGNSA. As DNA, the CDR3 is TGTGCCAGCAGCTTAGCCCCCGGTTACACAGATACGCAGTATTTT. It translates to CASSLAPGYTDTQYF.

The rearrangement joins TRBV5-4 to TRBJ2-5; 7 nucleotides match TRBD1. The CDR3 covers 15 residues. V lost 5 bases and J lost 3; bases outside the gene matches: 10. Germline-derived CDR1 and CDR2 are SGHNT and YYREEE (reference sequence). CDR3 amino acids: CASSYGQAGEETQYF. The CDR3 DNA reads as TGTGCCAGCAGTTACGGACAGGCCGGCGAAGAGACCCAGTACTTC.

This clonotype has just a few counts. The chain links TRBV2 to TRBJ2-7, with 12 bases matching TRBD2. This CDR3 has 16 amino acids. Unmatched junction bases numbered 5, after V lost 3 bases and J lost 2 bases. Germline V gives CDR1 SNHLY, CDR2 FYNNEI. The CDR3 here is CASSDPGLAGTYEQYF. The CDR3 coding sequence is TGTGCCAGCAGTGACCCAGGACTAGCGGGGACCTACGAGCAGTACTTC. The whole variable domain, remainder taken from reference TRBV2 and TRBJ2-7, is EPEVTQTPSHQVTQMGQEVILRCVPISNHLYFYWYRQILGQKVEFLVSFYNNEISEKSEIFDDQFSVERPDGSNFTLKIRSTKLEDSAMYFCASSDPGLAGTYEQYFGPGTRLTVT.

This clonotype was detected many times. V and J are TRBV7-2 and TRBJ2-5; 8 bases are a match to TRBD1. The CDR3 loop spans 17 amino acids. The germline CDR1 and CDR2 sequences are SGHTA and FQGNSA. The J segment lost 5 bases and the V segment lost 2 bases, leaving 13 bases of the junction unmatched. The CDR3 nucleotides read TGTGCCAGCAGCTTAATCGGACAGGGAGTTGGCGGTGAGACCCAGTACTTC. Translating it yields CASSLIGQGVGGETQYF. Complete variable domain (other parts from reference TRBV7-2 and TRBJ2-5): GAGVSQSPSNKVTEKGKDVELRCDPISGHTALYWYRQSLGQGLEFLIYFQGNSAPDKSGLPSDRFSAERTGGSVSTLTIQRTQQEDSAVYLCASSLIGQGVGGETQYFGPGTRLLVL.

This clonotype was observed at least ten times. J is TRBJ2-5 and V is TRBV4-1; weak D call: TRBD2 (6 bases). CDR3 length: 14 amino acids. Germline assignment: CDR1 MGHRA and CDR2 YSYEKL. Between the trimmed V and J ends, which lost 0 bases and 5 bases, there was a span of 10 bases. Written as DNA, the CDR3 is TGCGCCAGCAGCCAAGATGGAGGGAGGGAGACCCAGTACTTC. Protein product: CASSQDGGRETQYF.

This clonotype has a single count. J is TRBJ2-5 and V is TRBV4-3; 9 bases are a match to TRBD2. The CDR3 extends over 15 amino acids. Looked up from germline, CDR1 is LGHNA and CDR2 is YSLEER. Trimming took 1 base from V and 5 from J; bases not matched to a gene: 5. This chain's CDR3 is CASSQGLAGVETQYF. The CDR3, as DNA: TGCGCCAGCAGCCAAGGATTAGCGGGGGTTGAGACCCAGTACTTC.

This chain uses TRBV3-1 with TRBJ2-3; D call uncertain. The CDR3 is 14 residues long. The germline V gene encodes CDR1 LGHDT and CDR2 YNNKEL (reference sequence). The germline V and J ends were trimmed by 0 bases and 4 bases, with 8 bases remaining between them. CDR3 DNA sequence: TGTGCCAGCAGCCAAGATCCCAAGTCAGATACGCAGTATTTT. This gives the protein CASSQDPKSDTQYF.

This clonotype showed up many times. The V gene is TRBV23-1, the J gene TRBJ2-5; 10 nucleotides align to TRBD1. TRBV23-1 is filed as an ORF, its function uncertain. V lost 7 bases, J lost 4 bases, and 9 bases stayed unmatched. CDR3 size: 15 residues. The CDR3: CASTPGQGCRETQYF. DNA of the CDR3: TGCGCCAGCACCCCGGGACAGGGGTGTCGAGAGACCCAGTACTTC.

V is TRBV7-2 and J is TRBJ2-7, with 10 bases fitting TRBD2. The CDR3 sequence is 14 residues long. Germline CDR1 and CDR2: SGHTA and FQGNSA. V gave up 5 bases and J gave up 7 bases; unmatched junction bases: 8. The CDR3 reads CASSPGLARWEQYF. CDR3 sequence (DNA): TGTGCCAGCAGCCCGGGACTAGCGAGATGGGAGCAGTACTTC. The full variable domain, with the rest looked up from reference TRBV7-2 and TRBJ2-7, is GAGVSQSPSNKVTEKGKDVELRCDPISGHTALYWYRQSLGQGLEFLIYFQGNSAPDKSGLPSDRFSAERTGGSVSTLTIQRTQQEDSAVYLCASSPGLARWEQYFGPGTRLTVT.

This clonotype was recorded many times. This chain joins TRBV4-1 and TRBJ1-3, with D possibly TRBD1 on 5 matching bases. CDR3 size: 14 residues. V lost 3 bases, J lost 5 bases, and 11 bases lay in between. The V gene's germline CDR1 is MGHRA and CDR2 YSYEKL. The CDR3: CASSHQGRRNTIYF. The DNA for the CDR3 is TGCGCCAGCAGCCACCAGGGACGGAGAAACACCATATATTTT.

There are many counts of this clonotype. DNA for the CDR3: TGTGCCAGCAGCCCCCGGACAGGGGTGGGAAACACCATATATTTT. Amino acid sequence: CASSPRTGVGNTIYF. J is TRBJ1-3 and V is TRBV9; TRBD1 matches 9 bases. The CDR3 totals 15 residues. Germline CDR1 reads SGDLS; CDR2 reads YYNGEE. After removal of 4 bases from V and 4 bases from J, the junction contained 6 bases not matched to a gene.

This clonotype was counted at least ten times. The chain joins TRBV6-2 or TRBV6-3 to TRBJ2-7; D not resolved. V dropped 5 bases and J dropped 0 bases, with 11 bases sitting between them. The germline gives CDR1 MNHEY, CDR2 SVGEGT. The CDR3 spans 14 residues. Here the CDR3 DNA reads TGTGCCAGCAGTGGACCGACATTCTCCTACGAGCAGTACTTC. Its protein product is CASSGPTFSYEQYF.

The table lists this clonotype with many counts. The CDR3 sequence: CASSVAGNNPLLEAFF. The CDR3 DNA sequence: TGTGCCAGCAGCGTAGCCGGGAATAACCCACTGCTGGAAGCTTTCTTT. The rearrangement links TRBV9 to TRBJ1-1; D gene ambiguous. CDR1 is SGDLS, CDR2 YYNGEE, per germline. V lost 0 bases to trimming and J lost 8 bases, with 20 bases between them. The CDR3 loop spans 16 amino acids.

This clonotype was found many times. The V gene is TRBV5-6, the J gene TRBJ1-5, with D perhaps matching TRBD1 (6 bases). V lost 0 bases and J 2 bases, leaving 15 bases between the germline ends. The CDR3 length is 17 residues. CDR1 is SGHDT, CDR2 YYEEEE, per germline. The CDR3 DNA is TGTGCCAGCAGCTTGGCTCTTGGGGGGCTGGGCAATCAGCCCCAGCATTTT. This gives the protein CASSLALGGLGNQPQHF.

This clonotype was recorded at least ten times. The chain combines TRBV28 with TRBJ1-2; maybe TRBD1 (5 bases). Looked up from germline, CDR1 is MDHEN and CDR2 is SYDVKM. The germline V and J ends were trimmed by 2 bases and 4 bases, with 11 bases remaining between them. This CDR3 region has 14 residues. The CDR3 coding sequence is TGTGCCAGCAGTTTAGTGGGGGGAGTCTATGGCTACACCTTC. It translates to CASSLVGGVYGYTF.

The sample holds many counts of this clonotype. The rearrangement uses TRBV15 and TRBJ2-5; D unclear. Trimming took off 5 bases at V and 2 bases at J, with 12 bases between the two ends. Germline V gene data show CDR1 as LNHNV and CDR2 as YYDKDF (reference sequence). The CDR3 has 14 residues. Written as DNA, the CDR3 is TGTGCCACCAGCCGAGGACGGAATCAAGAGACCCAGTACTTC. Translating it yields CATSRGRNQETQYF. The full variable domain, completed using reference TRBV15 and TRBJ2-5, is DAMVIQNPRYQVTQFGKPVTLSCSQTLNHNVMYWYQQKSSQAPKLLFHYYDKDFNNEADTPDNFQSRRPNTSFCFLDIRSPGLGDTAMYLCATSRGRNQETQYFGPGTRLLVL.